These 10 T cell receptor beta chains were all obtained from the same sample, sequenced in a study of beta chain features in type 1 diabetes. Sequencing targeted expressed TCRB transcripts, as all isolated RNA had been reverse transcribed. Using immunoSEQ multiplex PCR, the repertoire was profiled, and TCRdb retains in-frame clones only, with some absent. The table has a few hundred thousand clones, about 15% seen once. The sequenced material came from naive CD4+ T cells from blood. Source of these receptors: a man under 40 in good health.

The J gene is TRBJ1-4, the V gene TRBV27; possible D gene TRBD1, 5 bases. From germline, CDR1 is MNHEY and CDR2 SMNVEV (reference sequence). Trimming pared 6 bases from V and 7 bases from J, leaving 12 bases between. CDR3 length: 13 residues. The CDR3 loop is CASRFFTGEKLFF. The DNA of the CDR3 is TGTGCCAGCAGATTTTTCACAGGTGAAAAACTGTTTTTT.

There are a few counts of this clone. CDR3 DNA sequence: TGTGCCAGCTCACAGGGGAACGAGCAGTACTTC. Translating it yields CASSQGNEQYF. This chain joins TRBV18 and TRBJ2-7, with TRBD1 as a possible D gene (5 bases). Germline V gene lookup returns CDR1 KGHSH and CDR2 LQKENI. V was cut by 4 bases and J by 5 bases, with 6 bases left in between. The CDR3 extends over 11 amino acids.

The J gene is TRBJ2-3, the V gene TRBV9, with 11 bases identical to TRBD2. Germline V gene lookup returns CDR1 SGDLS and CDR2 YYNGEE. The CDR3 spans 17 residues. Unmatched junction bases numbered 10, after V lost 3 bases and J lost 4 bases. As DNA, the CDR3 is TGTGCCAGCAGCGAAAGGAAACTAGCGGGAGAGGCAGATACGCAGTATTTT. Translation gives CASSERKLAGEADTQYF.

This clone was counted only a few times. The chain couples TRBV7-9 to TRBJ1-1, with 10 bases that match TRBD1. With 3 bases clipped from V and 3 bases from J, the junction kept 1 base outside the gene matches. The CDR3 totals 14 residues. The germline V gene has CDR1 SEHNR and CDR2 FQNEAQ (reference sequence). CDR3 bases: TGTGCCAGCAGCTTGACAGGGGGCCACACTGAAGCTTTCTTT. Translated, it gives CASSLTGGHTEAFF.

The J gene is TRBJ2-6, the V gene TRBV9, with D possibly matching TRBD2 (6 bases). The germline gives CDR1 SGDLS, CDR2 YYNGEE. CDR3 length: 20 residues. V was trimmed by 1 base and J by 1 base, leaving 21 bases between them. The CDR3: CASSVSSGRGISSGANVLTF. CDR3 DNA sequence: TGTGCCAGCAGCGTAAGTTCAGGGCGCGGGATAAGTTCTGGGGCCAACGTCCTGACTTTC. Looking up the rest from reference TRBV9 and TRBJ2-6 gives the full variable domain: DSGVTQTPKHLITATGQRVTLRCSPRSGDLSVYWYQQSLDQGLQFLIQYYNGEERAKGNILERFSAQQFPDLHSELNLSSLELGDSALYFCASSVSSGRGISSGANVLTFGAGSRLTVL.

The chain carries TRBV27 and TRBJ2-1, with a weak D call TRBD1 (6 bases). The V and J ends lost 5 bases and 15 bases respectively, with 11 bases between them. The length of the CDR3 is 10 residues. Germline V gene sequence: CDR1 MNHEY, CDR2 SMNVEV (reference sequence). CDR3 amino acids: CASSTGSSFF. CDR3 coding DNA: TGTGCCAGCAGTACAGGGAGCTCGTTCTTC.

This chain uses TRBV30 with TRBJ2-3, with D possibly being TRBD2 (6 bases). The germline gives CDR1 GTSNPN, CDR2 SVGIG (reference sequence). This CDR3 contains 14 residues. V was pared by 0 bases and J by 6 bases, with 13 bases between. The CDR3 nucleotides are TGTGCCTGGAGTGTACGGCTAGCGAGGGATACGCAGTATTTT. Amino acids: CAWSVRLARDTQYF.

This clone was observed a handful of times. The chain carries TRBV9 and TRBJ2-1; D not resolved. The V gene's germline CDR1 is SGDLS and CDR2 YYNGEE. Trimming took off 4 bases at V and 0 bases at J, with 11 bases between the two ends. CDR3 length: 15 residues. CDR3 coding DNA: TGTGCCAGCAGCCCTGGACCGAGCTCCTACAATGAGCAGTTCTTC. It yields the protein CASSPGPSSYNEQFF.

This clone came up a few times. This rearrangement joins TRBV5-6 to TRBJ2-1, with D unclear. The V and J ends lost 2 bases and 5 bases respectively, with 17 bases between them. The germline CDR1 and CDR2 sequences are SGHDT and YYEEEE. This CDR3 is built from 16 residues. Here the CDR3 DNA reads TGTGCCAGCAGCTTCTTCGAGCTCCGACCGGACAATGAGCAGTTCTTC. As protein: CASSFFELRPDNEQFF.

This clone was seen a few times. CDR3 sequence (DNA): TGTGCCAGCAGCATCCTAGCGGGACGGCCAGATACGCAGTATTTT. Translated, it gives CASSILAGRPDTQYF. J is TRBJ2-3 and V is TRBV7-3; 9 bases align to TRBD2. The CDR3 has 15 amino acids. Germline V lookup: CDR1 SGHTA, CDR2 FQGTGA. Unmatched junction bases numbered 7, after V lost 5 bases and J lost 4 bases.